These 2 T cell receptor beta chains were all obtained from the same sample, sequenced in a study of blood T cell repertoires in COVID-19. Assay used: immunoSEQ multiplex PCR; TCRdb lists only in-frame clones, some missing. The profile covers about 480,000 clones, with 80% to 90% appearing a single time and around 0.95% taken by the ten largest. The sequenced material came from peripheral blood. The receptors stem from a young man with COVID-19, enrolled during active disease.

This clone was picked up many times. The V and J genes are TRBV4-1 and TRBJ1-1; no clear D gene. Germline CDR1 and CDR2: MGHRA and YSYEKL. This CDR3 has 13 residues. Trimming cost V 3 bases and J 1 base, with 6 bases left between them. The DNA for the CDR3 is TGCGCCAGCAGCCACCCGAGGAACACTGAAGCTTTCTTT. This codes for CASSHPRNTEAFF.

The chain employs TRBV7-8 and TRBJ2-1; tentatively, D is TRBD2 (6 bases). CDR3 length equals 16 residues. Deletions cut 5 bases from V and 1 base from J, with 15 bases between. CDR1 is SGHVS, CDR2 FQNEAQ, per germline. CDR3 sequence: CASSLDRDFSYNEQFF. CDR3 bases: TGTGCCAGCAGCCTCGACCGGGACTTTTCCTACAATGAGCAGTTCTTC.